This passage covers 32 T cell receptor beta chains from one sample sequenced in a study of shared clonotypes between healthy human individuals. Assay used: immunoSEQ multiplex PCR; TCRdb lists only in-frame clones, some missing. This table has about 470,000 clones, 70% to 80% appearing once. Specimen: PBMCs. The receptors shown here come from a woman aged 40 to 50 in good health. Some clones in this sample may be carry-over from other donors' samples.

In this sample, this clone turned up a few times. The rearrangement uses TRBV6-1 and TRBJ2-7; the D is unclear. The CDR3 is 13 residues long. V was shortened by 3 bases and J by 4 bases, with 10 bases between the two germline ends. CDR1 and CDR2 from the germline V gene are MNHNS and SASEGT. As DNA, the CDR3 is TGTGCCAGCAGTGAGGAAAGTTTATACGAGCAGTACTTC. Its translation is CASSEESLYEQYF.

Here the CDR3 DNA reads TGCGCCAGTCATGATGGGGTAGCCAAAAACATTCAGTACTTC. Residues: CASHDGVAKNIQYF. J is TRBJ2-4 and V is TRBV10-1; D gene ambiguous. V was pared by 9 bases and J by 0 bases, with 12 bases between. Germline CDR1 reads WNHNN; CDR2 reads SYGVQD (reference sequence). The CDR3 runs to 14 residues.

This clone was found once. V and J are TRBV5-1 and TRBJ2-7; TRBD1 matches at 8 bases. The ends lost 1 base at V and 4 bases at J; junction bases unmatched: 10. The CDR3 runs 16 residues. Germline-derived CDR1 and CDR2 are SGHRS and YFSETQ. The CDR3 DNA follows: TGCGCCAGCAGCTTGTGGGGGGACAGGCTTAATTACGAGCAGTACTTC. This sequence encodes CASSLWGDRLNYEQYF.

The rearrangement links TRBV6-4 to TRBJ2-1; D is ambiguous. From germline, CDR1 is MRHNA and CDR2 SNTAGT. Trimming cost V 10 bases and J 0 bases, with 16 bases left between them. CDR3 length: 15 residues. DNA of the CDR3: TGTGCCATCGCCAGTACCGTGAGCTCCTACAATGAGCAGTTCTTC. Its translation: CAIASTVSSYNEQFF.

The V gene is TRBV9, the J gene TRBJ2-2, with 7 bases aligning to TRBD2. Trimming took 3 bases from V and 9 from J; bases not matched to a gene: 2. CDR1 SGDLS and CDR2 YYNGEE come from the germline V gene. CDR3 length: 12 residues. The CDR3 region is CASSDSGWELFF. The CDR3 DNA reads TGTGCCAGCAGCGATAGCGGGTGGGAGCTGTTTTTT.

The V gene is TRBV7-3, the J gene TRBJ2-2, with D possibly called TRBD1 or TRBD2 (6 bases each). The CDR3 length is 16 residues. CDR1 and CDR2 from the germline V gene are SGHTA and FQGTGA. The V and J ends lost 2 bases and 0 bases respectively, with 10 bases between them. CDR3 sequence (DNA): TGTGCCAGCAGCTTACGGGGGCCCACGAACACCGGGGAGCTGTTTTTT. It codes for CASSLRGPTNTGELFF.

This clone appeared a single time. The V call is TRBV15, the J call TRBJ1-5, with D tentatively TRBD1 (5 bases). The germline V gene encodes CDR1 LNHNV and CDR2 YYDKDF (reference sequence). The ends were cut back, 4 bases at V and 5 bases at J, with 12 bases in the middle. This CDR3 comprises 14 residues. The CDR3: CATSTGQRHQPQHF. The DNA for the CDR3 is TGTGCCACCAGCACAGGACAAAGGCATCAGCCCCAGCATTTT.

This rearrangement joins TRBV5-1 to TRBJ2-5, with D possibly matching TRBD2 (6 bases). The V gene lost 0 bases and the J gene lost 7 bases, with 16 bases spanning the gap. Germline V gene sequence: CDR1 SGHRS, CDR2 YFSETQ. The CDR3 extends over 15 amino acids. CDR3: CASSLVSSEVGTQYF. The CDR3 DNA follows: TGCGCCAGCAGCTTGGTGTCTAGCGAGGTTGGGACCCAGTACTTC. Full variable domain (rest looked up from reference TRBV5-1 and TRBJ2-5): KAGVTQTPRYLIKTRGQQVTLSCSPISGHRSVSWYQQTPGQGLQFLFEYFSETQRNKGNFPGRFSGRQFSNSRSEMNVSTLELGDSALYLCASSLVSSEVGTQYFGPGTRLLVL.

CDR3 sequence (DNA): TGTGCCAGCAGTTACTCGACGGGTGGGGTTACCTACGAGCAGTACTTC. Amino acid sequence: CASSYSTGGVTYEQYF. The rearrangement joins TRBV6-5 to TRBJ2-7, with D hard to call. Germline V CDR1 and CDR2: MNHEY, SVGAGI. Trimming removed 0 bases at V and 2 bases at J, with 14 bases between. The CDR3 totals 16 residues.

The V call is TRBV7-2, the J call TRBJ2-2; 10 positions match TRBD2. Germline loops: CDR1 SGHTA, CDR2 FQGNSA. The CDR3 loop spans 15 amino acids. V dropped 8 bases and J dropped 7; count of bases not matched to a gene: 10. The CDR3 is CASGTTSGKFGELFF. The CDR3 DNA is TGTGCCAGCGGAACAACTAGCGGGAAATTCGGGGAGCTGTTTTTT.

This clone was recorded a few times. The same CDR3 also results from other DNA sequences found in this sample. V usage is TRBV7-7 and J usage is TRBJ1-1, with unresolved D. The CDR3 totals 13 residues. The V and J ends lost 1 base and 3 bases respectively, with 6 bases between them. Looked up from germline, CDR1 is SSHAT and CDR2 is FNYEAQ (reference sequence). In DNA form, the CDR3 reads TGTGCCAGCAGCTTAGATCGAGACACTGAAGCTTTCTTT. The encoded protein is CASSLDRDTEAFF.

This chain joins TRBV21-1 and TRBJ1-2; the D call of TRBD1 is as the table states it, not checked on the DNA. TRBV21-1 is deemed a pseudogene. This CDR3 contains 16 residues. DNA of the CDR3: TGTGCCAGCAGCAAAGGACCAGGGGTCTTGCAATATGGCTACACCTTC. Protein sequence: CASSKGPGVLQYGYTF.

The CDR3, as DNA: TGTGCCAGCAGCTTAAGGACTAGCGGGGACTACGAGCAGTACTTC. Protein sequence: CASSLRTSGDYEQYF. V usage is TRBV7-2 and J usage is TRBJ2-7, with 12 nucleotides matching TRBD2. J gave up 3 bases and V 2 bases, and 2 bases lay outside the gene matches. This CDR3 is built from 15 residues. Germline loops: CDR1 SGHTA, CDR2 FQGNSA.

V and J are TRBV6-5 and TRBJ1-1; D is possibly TRBD1 (5 bases). Trimming took 7 bases from V and 10 from J, leaving 16 bases between them. The germline CDR1 and CDR2 sequences are MNHEY and SVGAGI. The length of the CDR3 is 12 residues. The CDR3 DNA reads TGTGCCAGCATTCCCCCGACCGGGGGAGCTTTCTTT. Its translation: CASIPPTGGAFF.

This clone was seen once. The V gene is TRBV9, the J gene TRBJ2-1; 8 bases fit TRBD2. The junction had 4 bases not matched to a gene; V was cut back by 2 bases and J by 3 bases. The CDR3 totals 15 residues. The germline gives CDR1 SGDLS, CDR2 YYNGEE. CDR3 residues: CASSVNSGDYNEQFF. In nucleotides, the CDR3 is TGTGCCAGCAGCGTTAATAGCGGGGACTACAATGAGCAGTTCTTC.

The chain uses TRBV2 and TRBJ2-1, with 14 nucleotides matching TRBD2. The germline gives CDR1 SNHLY, CDR2 FYNNEI. Trimming cost V 10 bases and J 4 bases; bases outside gene matches: 3. This CDR3 comprises 14 residues. Written as DNA, the CDR3 is TGTGCCACAGGGACTAGCGGGGGTTACAATGAGCAGTTCTTC. It codes for CATGTSGGYNEQFF.

The V and J genes are TRBV5-4 and TRBJ2-1; 14 nucleotides match TRBD2. The V gene end was trimmed by 4 bases and the J gene end by 3 bases; junction bases not matched to a gene: 9. Germline V CDR1 and CDR2: SGHNT, YYREEE (reference sequence). The CDR3 has 18 amino acids. The CDR3 sequence: CASSGGTSGRGSYNEQFF. DNA for the CDR3: TGTGCCAGCAGCGGAGGGACTAGCGGGAGAGGGAGCTACAATGAGCAGTTCTTC.

This rearrangement joins TRBV28 to TRBJ1-3; D ambiguous. Trimming left V 3 bases short and J 3 bases short, with 6 bases between. The CDR3 sequence is 13 residues long. Germline V lookup: CDR1 MDHEN, CDR2 SYDVKM. Here the CDR3 DNA reads TGTGCCAGCAGTTTCCACGGTGGAAACACCATATATTTT. It codes for CASSFHGGNTIYF.

This chain joins TRBV7-9 and TRBJ2-7; 9 bases align to TRBD2. Trimming removed 5 bases from V and 7 bases from J; junction bases left unmatched: 18. Per germline, CDR1 SEHNR and CDR2 FQNEAQ (reference sequence). The CDR3 sequence is 17 residues long. The CDR3 bases are TGTGCCAGCAGCCCGGAGGCTTGGGCGGGAGGGTTCAGGGAGCAGTACTTC. It codes for CASSPEAWAGGFREQYF.

The rearrangement links TRBV4-3 to TRBJ2-1; 12 bases fit TRBD2. Germline assignment: CDR1 LGHNA and CDR2 YSLEER. The CDR3 is made up of 16 amino acids. The V and J ends lost 3 bases and 4 bases, in that order; junction bases with no gene match: 4. The CDR3 loop is CASSHHGLAGYNEQFF. CDR3 DNA: TGCGCCAGCAGCCACCACGGACTAGCGGGGTACAATGAGCAGTTCTTC.

The genes are TRBV27 and TRBJ2-7; TRBD2 agrees at 9 bases. Germline CDR1 reads MNHEY; CDR2 reads SMNVEV (reference sequence). The CDR3 loop spans 16 amino acids. The V segment lost 8 bases and the J segment 2 bases; nucleotides outside the gene matches: 13. CDR3 DNA sequence: TGTGCCAGCGGTATCCGGGGGCGGGAGGGAGCCTACGAGCAGTACTTC. Its protein is CASGIRGREGAYEQYF.

The chain carries TRBV10-2 and TRBJ2-7; D unclear. There are 13 residues in the CDR3. Germline lookup yields CDR1 WSHSY and CDR2 SAAADI. The V end was cut by 3 bases, the J end by 3 bases, with 9 bases between. CDR3 loop: CASSDWQRYEQYF. The CDR3 region has the DNA TGCGCCAGCAGTGACTGGCAGCGCTACGAGCAGTACTTC.

The CDR3 loop is CASRKVRGPIAKNIQYF. The CDR3 nucleotides are TGTGCCAGCAGAAAAGTCAGGGGACCGATAGCCAAAAACATTCAGTACTTC. This sequence joins TRBV28 and TRBJ2-4; perhaps TRBD1 as D (6 bases). CDR3 length equals 17 residues. The ends were cut back, 6 bases at V and 0 bases at J, with 18 bases in the middle. The germline CDR1 and CDR2 sequences are MDHEN and SYDVKM.

On this clone itself: A junction end diverges from the germline sequence, so it may reflect a read error. This chain uses TRBV28 with TRBJ1-5; the D is unclear. The CDR3 is made up of 13 amino acids. CDR1 is MDHEN and CDR2 is SYDVKM in the germline V gene. CDR3 sequence reads: CAGSLDSNQPQHF. CDR3 bases: TGTGCCGGCAGTCTAGATAGCAATCAGCCCCAGCATTTT.

The CDR3, as DNA: TGTGCCAGCAGCCGCCGGACTAGCGGGAGCTCCTACAATGAGCAGTTCTTC. It codes for CASSRRTSGSSYNEQFF. J is TRBJ2-1 and V is TRBV7-6, with 13 bases aligning to TRBD2. Germline V CDR1 and CDR2: SGHVS, FNYEAQ. CDR3 length: 17 residues. V was pared by 5 bases and J by 0 bases, with 4 bases of the junction left unmatched.

V gene TRBV6-1 combines with J gene TRBJ2-7, with unresolved D. The V end was cut by 1 base, the J end by 1 base, with 5 bases between. CDR1 is MNHNS and CDR2 is SASEGT in the germline V gene. CDR3 length: 13 residues. CDR3 residues: CASSEGNSYEQYF. The CDR3 DNA reads as TGTGCCAGCAGTGAAGGCAATTCCTACGAGCAGTACTTC.

The chain uses TRBV7-7 and TRBJ2-2; no firm D call. Germline V gene lookup returns CDR1 SSHAT and CDR2 FNYEAQ (reference sequence). Trimming shortened V by 6 bases and J by 2 bases, and 7 bases separated the two germline ends. The CDR3 totals 13 residues. CDR3 DNA sequence: TGTGCCAGCAGTCCAGGAAACACCGGGGAGCTGTTTTTT. Amino acids: CASSPGNTGELFF.

The chain employs TRBV30 and TRBJ2-1, with D perhaps given as TRBD1 or TRBD2 (6 bases each). The germline V gene encodes CDR1 GTSNPN and CDR2 SVGIG (reference sequence). The CDR3 consists of 20 residues. V was trimmed by 0 bases and J by 6 bases, leaving 30 bases between them. The DNA for the CDR3 is TGTGCCTGGAGTGTACTACTTACGGAGCGCTGGGGGGCTGCAGGCAATGAGCAGTTCTTC. This sequence encodes CAWSVLLTERWGAAGNEQFF. The whole variable domain, filled in from reference TRBV30 and TRBJ2-1, reads SQTIHQWPATLVQPVGSPLSLECTVEGTSNPNLYWYRQAAGRGLQLLFYSVGIGQISSEVPQNLSASRPQDRQFILSSKKLLLSDSGFYLCAWSVLLTERWGAAGNEQFFGPGTRLTVL.

The chain joins TRBV11-1 to TRBJ2-1; 10 bases are a match to TRBD2. V lost 4 bases and J lost 4; bases outside the gene matches: 13. The germline CDR1 and CDR2 sequences are SGHAT and FQDESV (reference sequence). This CDR3 is 18 amino acids long. The CDR3: CASSSGLAHRDLYNEQFF. The DNA of the CDR3 is TGTGCCAGCAGCTCGGGACTAGCGCATCGAGACCTTTACAATGAGCAGTTCTTC.

The V and J genes are TRBV15 and TRBJ2-1; 8 nucleotides agree with TRBD1. Germline CDR1 and CDR2: LNHNV and YYDKDF (reference sequence). The CDR3 extends over 15 amino acids. V was pared by 1 base and J by 9 bases, with 8 bases of the junction left unmatched. CDR3 coding DNA: TGTGCCACCAGCAGAGTTGTCAGGGGGCAAGGTGAGCAGTTCTTC. Protein: CATSRVVRGQGEQFF.

The rearrangement uses TRBV28 and TRBJ2-5; TRBD2 might be the D (6 bases). CDR3 length: 15 amino acids. Germline V gene lookup returns CDR1 MDHEN and CDR2 SYDVKM. The V end was cut by 2 bases, the J end by 5 bases, with 15 bases between. In nucleotides, the CDR3 is TGTGCCAGCAGTTTACAGCGGGCTGGGGTCGAGACCCAGTACTTC. Residues: CASSLQRAGVETQYF.

The chain combines TRBV19 with TRBJ2-1; the D is unclear. CDR1 LNHDA and CDR2 SQIVND come from the germline V gene (reference sequence). V was cut by 5 bases and J by 7 bases, with 21 bases left in between. There are 16 residues in the CDR3. The CDR3 loop reads CASSRRVSRMTNEQFF. In nucleotides, the CDR3 is TGTGCCAGTAGTCGACGGGTGTCTCGGATGACAAATGAGCAGTTCTTC.